This TCR beta chain stems from a study of graft-versus-host responses after intestinal transplantation. CDR1 and CDR2 from the germline V gene are LNHDA and SQIVND (reference sequence). The ends lost 6 bases at V and 10 bases at J; junction bases unmatched: 9. CDR3 size: 14 residues. Study-wide results and limits: The presence of high graft-versus-host to host-versus-graft clonal ratios in allografts characterized patients with graft-donor T cell macrochimerism.

Remarks on this clone: Antigen: not known.

The protocol was immunoSEQ multiplex PCR, while the TCRdb copy is restricted to in-frame clones and leaves out a portion. This sample has some 110,000 clones, with 90% found just once. The sequencing used unstimulated CD4+ T cells sorted from spleen or lymph node cells, collected before intestinal transplant. This receptor was obtained from a human donor who received an intestinal transplant. The chain employs TRBV19 and TRBJ2-1; 10 nucleotides agree with TRBD2. The CDR3 is CASRNLLAGDEQFF. CDR3 nucleotide sequence: TGTGCCAGTAGAAACCTCCTAGCGGGAGACGAGCAGTTCTTC.